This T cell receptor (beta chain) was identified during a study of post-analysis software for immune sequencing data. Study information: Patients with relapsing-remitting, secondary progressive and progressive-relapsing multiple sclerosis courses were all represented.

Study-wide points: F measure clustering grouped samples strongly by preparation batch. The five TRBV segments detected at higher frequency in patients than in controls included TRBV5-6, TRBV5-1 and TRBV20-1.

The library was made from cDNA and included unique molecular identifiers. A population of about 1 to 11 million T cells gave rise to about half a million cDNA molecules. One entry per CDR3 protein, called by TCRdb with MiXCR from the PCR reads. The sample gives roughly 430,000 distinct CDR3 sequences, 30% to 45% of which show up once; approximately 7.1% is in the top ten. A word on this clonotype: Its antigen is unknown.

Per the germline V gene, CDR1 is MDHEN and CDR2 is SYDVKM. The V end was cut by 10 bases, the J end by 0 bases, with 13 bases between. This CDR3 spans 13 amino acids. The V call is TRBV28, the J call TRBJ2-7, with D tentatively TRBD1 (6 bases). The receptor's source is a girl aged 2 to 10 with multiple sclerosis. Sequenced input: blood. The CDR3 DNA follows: TGTGCCACCGAAGACAGGCCCTCCTACGAGCAGTACTTC. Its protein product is CATEDRPSYEQYF.